This TCR beta chain is drawn from a study of blood T cell repertoires in COVID-19. In the authors' methods: Amplification from reference gene primers served as the basis for estimated nucleated cell counts. Method: immunoSEQ multiplex PCR; TCRdb's copy keeps in-frame clones and lacks some. V and J calls and clone size come straight from that table; D and trimming were deduced from the DNA. The table lists 97,000 or so clones, about 81% of them singletons. The V gene end was trimmed by 3 bases and the J gene end by 10 bases; junction bases not matched to a gene: 5. The CDR3 has 15 residues. Per the germline V gene, CDR1 is MDHEN and CDR2 is SYDVKM. In its sample, this clone was seen a few times.

This clonotype was obtained from a man older than 75 with acute or convalescent COVID-19. Sequenced: peripheral blood. The chain is built from TRBV28 and TRBJ1-6; 11 bases agree with TRBD1. CDR3 amino acids: CASSLGQGVQSPLHF. The CDR3 DNA reads as TGTGCCAGCAGTTTGGGACAGGGGGTACAATCACCCCTCCACTTT.